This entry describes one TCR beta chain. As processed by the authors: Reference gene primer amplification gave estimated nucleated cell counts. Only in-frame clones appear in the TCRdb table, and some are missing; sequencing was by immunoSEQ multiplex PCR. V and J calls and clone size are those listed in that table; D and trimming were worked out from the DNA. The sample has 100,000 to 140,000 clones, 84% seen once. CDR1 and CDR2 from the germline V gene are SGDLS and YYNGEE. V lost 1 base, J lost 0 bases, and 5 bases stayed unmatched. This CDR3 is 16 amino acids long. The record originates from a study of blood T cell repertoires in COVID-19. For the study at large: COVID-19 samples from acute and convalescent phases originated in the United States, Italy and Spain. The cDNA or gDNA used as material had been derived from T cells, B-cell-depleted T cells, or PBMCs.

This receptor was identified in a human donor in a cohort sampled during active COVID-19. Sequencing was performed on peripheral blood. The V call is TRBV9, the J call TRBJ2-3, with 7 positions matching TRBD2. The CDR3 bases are TGTGCCAGCAGCGTATCCAGCGGGATGAGCACAGATACGCAGTATTTT. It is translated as CASSVSSGMSTDTQYF.